The rows below give T cell receptor beta chains drawn from one sample of a study of blood T cell repertoires in COVID-19. TCRdb's copy holds only in-frame clones and misses some; the assay was immunoSEQ multiplex PCR. Here the sample spans 120,000 to 150,000 clones, approximately 88% being singletons. The sequencing sample was made of PBMCs or T cells enriched from blood (not recorded which). These receptors originate from a woman aged 25 to 39 with acute COVID-19. Both conserved end residues are part of each CDR3. The D gene is left open where the match is weak. Clone size, where shown, is once, few, many, or a class for clones that have expanded.

>TRBJ1-6|few|TRBV28|NA
CASSVREYNSPLHF
TGTGCCAGCAGTGTCCGGGAGTATAATTCACCCCTCCACTTT
>TRBJ1-3|NA|TRBV7-2|TRBD1
CASSLGGQVGNTIYF
TGTGCCAGCAGCTTAGGGGGACAGGTCGGAAACACCATATATTTT
>TRBJ1-3|few|TRBV28|NA
CATPSGGVRTGNTIYF
TGTGCCACTCCGTCTGGAGGGGTCCGAACTGGAAACACCATATATTTT
>TRBJ1-5|NA|TRBV30|TRBD1
CAWSLTGGRNNQPQHF
TGTGCCTGGAGTCTGACAGGGGGACGGAACAATCAGCCCCAGCATTTT
>TRBJ2-3|NA|TRBV9|NA
CASSPVGGASTDTQYF
TGTGCCAGCAGCCCAGTTGGGGGGGCTAGCACAGATACGCAGTATTTT
>TRBJ1-4|NA|TRBV2|NA
CASIPDSNEKLFF
TGTGCCAGCATTCCGGACAGTAATGAAAAACTGTTTTTT
>TRBJ2-3|NA|TRBV29-1|TRBD1
CSVVWTGGATDTQYF
TGCAGCGTTGTATGGACAGGGGGAGCCACAGATACGCAGTATTTT
>TRBJ1-1|NA|TRBV7-9|NA
CASSLDRRGTYMNTEAFF
TGTGCCAGCAGCTTAGACAGGCGGGGTACCTACATGAACACTGAAGCTTTCTTT
>TRBJ2-5|NA|TRBV27|NA
CASSPGGSQTQYF
TGTGCCAGCAGCCCTGGGGGGAGCCAGACCCAGTACTTC
>TRBJ1-6|once|TRBV15|TRBD1
CATSRAGQGVFSLHF
TGTGCCACCAGCAGAGCAGGACAGGGAGTATTCTCCCTCCACTTT
>TRBJ1-5|NA|TRBV7-2|NA
CASSPGTGKGSPQHF
TGTGCCAGCAGCCCCGGCACAGGTAAGGGATCGCCCCAGCATTTT
>TRBJ1-4|NA|TRBV5-1|TRBD1
CASSSGQGATGEKLFF
TGCGCCAGCAGCTCGGGACAGGGCGCGACGGGGGAAAAACTGTTTTTT
>TRBJ2-5|NA|TRBV19|TRBD1
CASSSGQGQETQYF
TGTGCCAGTAGTTCCGGACAGGGCCAAGAGACCCAGTACTTC
>TRBJ2-7|NA|TRBV7-2|NA
CASSLSSTVVYEQYF
TGTGCCAGCAGCTTATCCTCTACGGTGGTATACGAGCAGTACTTC
>TRBJ1-1|once|TRBV19|NA
CASRERVQGTEAFF
TGTGCCAGTAGAGAGAGGGTACAGGGCACTGAAGCTTTCTTT